A selection of T cell receptor beta chains follows, all from one sample in a study of beta chain features in type 1 diabetes. Sequencing was performed with immunoSEQ multiplex PCR; in TCRdb, only in-frame clones are kept and a portion is missing. The sample lists 250,000 to 300,000 clones, around 25% occurring once. The specimen was naive CD4+ T cells from blood. The receptors were sampled from a woman in her 30s with type 1 diabetes. The CDR3 runs from the conserved cysteine through the conserved F or W. A D gene is named only where the DNA matches it firmly. Clone size is given for some rows only: seen once, a few or many times, or a class if the clone is expanded.

v_gene: TRBV7-8
d_gene: .
j_gene: TRBJ1-2
abundance: .
CDR3nt: TGTGCCAGCAGCTCGGGACTTGAAGGCTACACCTTC
CDR3aa: CASSSGLEGYTF

v_gene: TRBV7-8
d_gene: .
j_gene: TRBJ1-1
abundance: few
CDR3nt: TGTGCCAGCAGTCGCGGGGGACTTAGCACTGAAGCTTTCTTT
CDR3aa: CASSRGGLSTEAFF

v_gene: TRBV27
d_gene: .
j_gene: TRBJ1-1
abundance: .
CDR3nt: TGTGCCAGCAGTTCTGAGGGAACTGAAGCTTTCTTT
CDR3aa: CASSSEGTEAFF

v_gene: TRBV6-4
d_gene: .
j_gene: TRBJ2-2
abundance: few
CDR3nt: TGTGCCAGCAGCGGACAGTTACTCACCGGGGAGCTGTTTTTT
CDR3aa: CASSGQLLTGELFF

v_gene: TRBV5-1
d_gene: TRBD1
j_gene: TRBJ2-6
abundance: .
CDR3nt: TGCGCCAGCACCGTGACAGGGCTCCGAGGATCTGGGGCCAACGTCCTGACTTTC
CDR3aa: CASTVTGLRGSGANVLTF

v_gene: TRBV19
d_gene: .
j_gene: TRBJ2-3
abundance: few
CDR3nt: TGTGCCAGTAAATTGGGGAGTAGCGATACGCAGTATTTT
CDR3aa: CASKLGSSDTQYF

v_gene: TRBV6-5
d_gene: .
j_gene: TRBJ2-5
abundance: .
CDR3nt: TGTGCCAGCAGTTACTCGCCAAGCGCTGAGACCCAGTACTTC
CDR3aa: CASSYSPSAETQYF

v_gene: TRBV15
d_gene: .
j_gene: TRBJ1-1
abundance: .
CDR3nt: TGTGCCACCAGCAGAGAGGTACAGAACACTGAAGCTTTCTTT
CDR3aa: CATSREVQNTEAFF

v_gene: TRBV30
d_gene: TRBD2
j_gene: TRBJ2-3
abundance: .
CDR3nt: TGTGCCTGGACCCCGGGACTAGCGGGTACAGATACGCAGTATTTT
CDR3aa: CAWTPGLAGTDTQYF

v_gene: TRBV4-2
d_gene: TRBD1
j_gene: TRBJ2-1
abundance: .
CDR3nt: TGTGCCAGCAGCCAAGATAGACAGGGCGCCTACAATGAGCAGTTCTTC
CDR3aa: CASSQDRQGAYNEQFF

v_gene: TRBV18
d_gene: TRBD2
j_gene: TRBJ2-7
abundance: few
CDR3nt: TGTGCCAGCTCACCGCGGGAGGGGGAGCAGTACTTC
CDR3aa: CASSPREGEQYF

v_gene: TRBV11-1
d_gene: TRBD1
j_gene: TRBJ2-5
abundance: .
CDR3nt: TGTGCCAGCAGCTACAGGGGTATGGGCCAAGAGACCCAGTACTTC
CDR3aa: CASSYRGMGQETQYF

v_gene: TRBV7-3
d_gene: .
j_gene: TRBJ2-1
abundance: .
CDR3nt: TGTGCCAGCAGCTCGGCGGCTAGCGACTACAATGAGCAGTTCTTC
CDR3aa: CASSSAASDYNEQFF

v_gene: TRBV6-5
d_gene: TRBD2
j_gene: TRBJ2-1
abundance: .
CDR3nt: TGTGCCAGCAGTTACCCCCGGGGAGGGGTGAATGAGCAGTTCTTC
CDR3aa: CASSYPRGGVNEQFF

v_gene: TRBV4-1
d_gene: .
j_gene: TRBJ2-7
abundance: few
CDR3nt: TGCGCCAGCAGCCAAGGCGTCGCCGGGACTCAATACTTC
CDR3aa: CASSQGVAGTQYF

v_gene: TRBV19
d_gene: .
j_gene: TRBJ2-3
abundance: few
CDR3nt: TGTGCCAGTAGTAGAAGGCTAGCAGGTGATACGCAGTATTTT
CDR3aa: CASSRRLAGDTQYF

v_gene: TRBV30
d_gene: .
j_gene: TRBJ2-5
abundance: few
CDR3nt: TGTGCCTGGAGTGTAGCAGGGCCAGAGACCCAGTACTTC
CDR3aa: CAWSVAGPETQYF

v_gene: TRBV29-1
d_gene: TRBD2
j_gene: TRBJ2-1
abundance: few
CDR3nt: TGCAGCGTGAGCGGGAGTATTGGCAATGAGCAGTTCTTC
CDR3aa: CSVSGSIGNEQFF

v_gene: TRBV19
d_gene: .
j_gene: TRBJ1-2
abundance: few
CDR3nt: TGTGCCAGTAGTATGGACAGAGCCACCCACTATGGCTACACCTTC
CDR3aa: CASSMDRATHYGYTF

v_gene: TRBV5-4
d_gene: TRBD2
j_gene: TRBJ2-1
abundance: few
CDR3nt: TGTGCCAGCAGCCCTAGCGGGAGGTCCTACAATGAGCAGTTCTTC
CDR3aa: CASSPSGRSYNEQFF

v_gene: TRBV7-3
d_gene: .
j_gene: TRBJ2-5
abundance: .
CDR3nt: TGTGCCAGCAGCTTACAAGAGAGGGAGACCCAGTACTTC
CDR3aa: CASSLQERETQYF

v_gene: TRBV5-6
d_gene: .
j_gene: TRBJ2-7
abundance: few
CDR3nt: TGTGCCAGCAGCTTGAGTCAGGGGATTCGCGAGCAGTACTTC
CDR3aa: CASSLSQGIREQYF

v_gene: TRBV7-9
d_gene: .
j_gene: TRBJ2-1
abundance: few
CDR3nt: TGTGCCAGCAGCTTGGGCCGGAACGATGAGCAGTTCTTC
CDR3aa: CASSLGRNDEQFF

v_gene: TRBV11-2
d_gene: .
j_gene: TRBJ2-1
abundance: few
CDR3nt: TGTGCCAGCAGCCCCGGGACTGGGTCCTACAATGAGCAGTTCTTC
CDR3aa: CASSPGTGSYNEQFF

v_gene: TRBV27
d_gene: TRBD2
j_gene: TRBJ2-4
abundance: few
CDR3nt: TGTGCCAGCAGTTTACTGGGGGGGGGCAAAAACATTCAGTACTTC
CDR3aa: CASSLLGGGKNIQYF

v_gene: TRBV28
d_gene: .
j_gene: TRBJ2-3
abundance: few
CDR3nt: TGTGCCAGCTATACAGCCGCGACGGGCACAGATACGCAGTATTTT
CDR3aa: CASYTAATGTDTQYF

v_gene: TRBV6-5
d_gene: .
j_gene: TRBJ2-5
abundance: few
CDR3nt: TGTGCCAGCAGTTACTCCTGGACTATTGAGACCCAGTACTTC
CDR3aa: CASSYSWTIETQYF

v_gene: TRBV28
d_gene: TRBD2
j_gene: TRBJ2-5
abundance: few
CDR3nt: TGTGCCAGCGGATTACTAGCGGGAGAACGCGAGACCCAGTACTTC
CDR3aa: CASGLLAGERETQYF

v_gene: TRBV4-1
d_gene: .
j_gene: TRBJ2-2
abundance: .
CDR3nt: TGCGCCAGCAGCCGAACAACAGGGACCGGGGAGCTGTTTTTT
CDR3aa: CASSRTTGTGELFF

v_gene: TRBV28
d_gene: TRBD2
j_gene: TRBJ2-7
abundance: .
CDR3nt: TGTGCCAGCAGTCTCTTCGACGGGGGGGTTCGAAAGCAGTACTTC
CDR3aa: CASSLFDGGVRKQYF

v_gene: TRBV7-3
d_gene: TRBD1
j_gene: TRBJ2-1
abundance: few
CDR3nt: TGTGCCAGCAGCCCCACCCGACAGGGCATGGCCTACAATGAGCAGTTCTTC
CDR3aa: CASSPTRQGMAYNEQFF

v_gene: TRBV7-2
d_gene: TRBD2
j_gene: TRBJ2-1
abundance: .
CDR3nt: TGTGCCAGCAGCTTAGAGAGCGGACGACTAGCGGTCCGGTTCTTC
CDR3aa: CASSLESGRLAVRFF

v_gene: TRBV6-1
d_gene: TRBD2
j_gene: TRBJ2-1
abundance: .
CDR3nt: TGTGCCAGCAGTGAAACGGGACTAGCGGGAGGGCTGAATGAGCAGTTCTTC
CDR3aa: CASSETGLAGGLNEQFF

v_gene: TRBV7-9
d_gene: TRBD2
j_gene: TRBJ2-5
abundance: .
CDR3nt: TGTGCCAGCAGCTTAGCGGGAGGGCAAGAGACCCAGTACTTC
CDR3aa: CASSLAGGQETQYF

v_gene: TRBV5-1
d_gene: TRBD2
j_gene: TRBJ2-5
abundance: few
CDR3nt: TGCGCCAGCAGCTTAGGCTTGACTAGCGTCGACCAAGAGACCCAGTACTTC
CDR3aa: CASSLGLTSVDQETQYF

v_gene: TRBV7-2
d_gene: .
j_gene: TRBJ2-1
abundance: .
CDR3nt: TGTGCCAGCAGCCTAATGCGGGGCAATGAGCAGTTCTTC
CDR3aa: CASSLMRGNEQFF

v_gene: TRBV30
d_gene: .
j_gene: TRBJ2-7
abundance: .
CDR3nt: TGTGCCTGGGAATCCAGGGGCATCTACGTGCAGTACTTC
CDR3aa: CAWESRGIYVQYF

v_gene: TRBV6-6
d_gene: TRBD2
j_gene: TRBJ2-7
abundance: once
CDR3nt: TGTGCCAGCAGTTACCGTACTAGCGGGACCTCCTACGAGCAGTACTTC
CDR3aa: CASSYRTSGTSYEQYF

v_gene: TRBV4-1
d_gene: .
j_gene: TRBJ2-5
abundance: few
CDR3nt: TGCGCCAGCAGCCAAGGGACTCCGGAGACCCAGTACTTC
CDR3aa: CASSQGTPETQYF

v_gene: TRBV4-1
d_gene: .
j_gene: TRBJ2-1
abundance: .
CDR3nt: TGCGCCAGCAGCTACCTCCCCGACAGGGAGCAGTTCTTC
CDR3aa: CASSYLPDREQFF

v_gene: TRBV6-5
d_gene: TRBD1
j_gene: TRBJ1-2
abundance: .
CDR3nt: TGTGCCAGCAGTTACGACAGGGGGTATGGCTACACCTTC
CDR3aa: CASSYDRGYGYTF

v_gene: TRBV30
d_gene: TRBD1
j_gene: TRBJ2-6
abundance: few
CDR3nt: TGTGCCTGGAGTAGTTTGTGGACAGGGTCTCGCTCTGGGGCCAACGTCCTGACTTTC
CDR3aa: CAWSSLWTGSRSGANVLTF

v_gene: TRBV4-2
d_gene: TRBD2
j_gene: TRBJ2-7
abundance: few
CDR3nt: TGTGCCAGCAGCCAAGTTCTGGCTAGCGGGCTCCACGAGCAGTACTTC
CDR3aa: CASSQVLASGLHEQYF

v_gene: TRBV7-3
d_gene: TRBD1
j_gene: TRBJ2-3
abundance: few
CDR3nt: TGTGCCAGCAGCTCACAGGGGGGACCTAGCACAGATACGCAGTATTTT
CDR3aa: CASSSQGGPSTDTQYF

v_gene: TRBV7-9
d_gene: .
j_gene: TRBJ2-3
abundance: .
CDR3nt: TGTGCCAGCAGCTTCCTAGACCCCACAGATACGCAGTATTTT
CDR3aa: CASSFLDPTDTQYF

v_gene: TRBV29-1
d_gene: TRBD1
j_gene: TRBJ1-1
abundance: .
CDR3nt: TGCAGCGTTGAAGGCGAGGACAGGGGTCACACTGAAGCTTTCTTT
CDR3aa: CSVEGEDRGHTEAFF

v_gene: TRBV15
d_gene: .
j_gene: TRBJ2-1
abundance: .
CDR3nt: TGTGCCACCAGCAGCTCAAGCGGAAGCTCCTACAATGAGCAGTTCTTC
CDR3aa: CATSSSSGSSYNEQFF

v_gene: TRBV2
d_gene: TRBD2
j_gene: TRBJ2-1
abundance: .
CDR3nt: TGTGCCAGCAGCCTCCTAGCGGGAATCGGCAATGAGCAGTTCTTC
CDR3aa: CASSLLAGIGNEQFF